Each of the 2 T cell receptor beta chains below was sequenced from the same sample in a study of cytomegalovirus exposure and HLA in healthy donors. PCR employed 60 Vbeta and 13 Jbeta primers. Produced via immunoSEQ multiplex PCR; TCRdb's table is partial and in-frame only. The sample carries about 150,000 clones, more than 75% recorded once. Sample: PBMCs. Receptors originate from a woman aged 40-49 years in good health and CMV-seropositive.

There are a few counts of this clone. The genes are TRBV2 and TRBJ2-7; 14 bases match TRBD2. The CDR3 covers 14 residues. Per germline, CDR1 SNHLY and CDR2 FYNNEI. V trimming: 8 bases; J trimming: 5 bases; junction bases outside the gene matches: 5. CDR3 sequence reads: CASVVGLAGDEQYF. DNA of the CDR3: TGTGCCAGCGTAGTGGGACTAGCGGGAGACGAGCAGTACTTC.

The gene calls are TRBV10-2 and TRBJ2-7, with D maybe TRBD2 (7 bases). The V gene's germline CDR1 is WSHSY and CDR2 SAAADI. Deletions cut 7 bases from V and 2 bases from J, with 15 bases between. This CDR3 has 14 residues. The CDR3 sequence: CASNNKGGPYEQYF. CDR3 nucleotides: TGCGCCAGCAACAATAAGGGGGGGCCCTACGAGCAGTACTTC.